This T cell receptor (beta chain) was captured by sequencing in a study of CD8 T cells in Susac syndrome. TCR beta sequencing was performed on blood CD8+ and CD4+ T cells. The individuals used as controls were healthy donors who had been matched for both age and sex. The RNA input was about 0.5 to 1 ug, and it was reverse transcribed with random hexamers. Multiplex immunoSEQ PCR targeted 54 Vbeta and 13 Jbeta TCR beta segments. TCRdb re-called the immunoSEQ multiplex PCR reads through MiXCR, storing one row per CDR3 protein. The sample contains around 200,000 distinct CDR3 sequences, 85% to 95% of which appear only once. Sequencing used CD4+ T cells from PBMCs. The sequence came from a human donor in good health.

For the CDR3, the DNA is TGTGCCAGCAGTTCGGGTGACAACTATGGCTACACCTTC. This sequence encodes CASSSGDNYGYTF. The V gene is TRBV5-6, the J gene TRBJ1-2, with D unclear. The germline V gene has CDR1 SGHDT and CDR2 YYEEEE. With 5 bases removed from V and 2 bases from J, the gap between germline ends came to 10 bases. The CDR3 loop spans 13 amino acids.